This T cell receptor beta chain emerged from a study of PD-L1 blockade in urothelial cancer. Study-wide findings and caveats: Below-median TCR clonality that was measured in pretreatment blood predicted better survival.

Time point: pretreatment peripheral blood. For this clone: Its antigen is not known.

Germline-derived CDR1 and CDR2 are SGHTA and FQGTGA. Trimming cost V 5 bases and J 6 bases; bases outside gene matches: 3. The CDR3 is made up of 12 amino acids. Profiled with immunoSEQ multiplex PCR; TCRdb holds only in-frame clones, not every one. The repertoire holds approximately 90,000 clones, 90% seen once, with 1.5% to 2% in the top ten. The rearrangement joins TRBV7-3 to TRBJ2-7; 8 bases are shared with TRBD1. The sequencing here drew on PBMCs, taken around atezolizumab (anti-PD-L1) treatment. The receptor's source is a man between 60 and 75 years old with urothelial cancer. For the CDR3, the DNA is TGTGCCAGCAGCCCCGGACAGGGCGAGCAGTACTTC. Protein sequence: CASSPGQGEQYF.